The 22 T cell receptor beta chains below come from one sample, sequenced in a study of T cells in Graves' hyperthyroidism and ophthalmopathy. There were TCR beta CDR3 regions amplified from RNA transcripts. In the first-round RT-PCR of the TCR CDR3, the HTBI primer set was used. TCRdb redid the calling of the multiplex PCR reads with MiXCR, one entry per CDR3 protein. The top ten clones hold about two fifths of a sample with 500,000 to 650,000 distinct CDR3 sequences, 40% to 50% of them seen once. Sequenced sample: peripheral blood or thyroid tissue (not recorded which). Every receptor here comes from an adult woman with Graves' disease, either hyperthyroidism or ophthalmopathy (not recorded which).

V and J are TRBV10-3 and TRBJ2-3, with a weak D call TRBD2 (6 bases). The CDR3 length is 14 residues. Trimming took 4 bases from V and 2 from J, leaving 10 bases between them. Germline V gene sequence: CDR1 ENHRY, CDR2 SYGVKD. The CDR3, as DNA: TGTGCCATCAGTGTGGAGGGCTCCACAGATACGCAGTATTTT. Its translation is CAISVEGSTDTQYF.

In nucleotides, the CDR3 is TGCAGCGTTACGGGGGAAAATGGGCGCCAGCCCCAGCATTTT. Its protein product is CSVTGENGRQPQHF. The chain combines TRBV29-1 with TRBJ1-5, with D maybe TRBD1 (5 bases). CDR1 and CDR2 from the germline V gene are SQVTM and ANQGSEA. The ends were cut back, 5 bases at V and 7 bases at J, with 18 bases in the middle. This CDR3 spans 14 amino acids.

This clonotype was recorded only once. The chain uses TRBV20-1 and TRBJ2-5; 7 bases are shared with TRBD2. This CDR3 comprises 15 residues. The germline V gene encodes CDR1 DFQATT and CDR2 SNEGSKA (reference sequence). J was trimmed by 3 bases and V by 3 bases; bases with no gene match: 10. CDR3 in amino acids: CSASYSPSGKETQYF. For the CDR3, the DNA is TGCAGTGCTAGCTATAGTCCGAGCGGGAAAGAGACCCAGTACTTC.

The table lists this clonotype with many counts. The chain couples TRBV6-6 to TRBJ1-3; D call uncertain. This CDR3 is built from 14 residues. Germline V gene lookup returns CDR1 MNHNY and CDR2 SVGAGI (reference sequence). Trimming left V 0 bases short and J 7 bases short, with 10 bases between. The CDR3 loop is CASSYSLLENTIYF. The CDR3 region has the DNA TGTGCCAGCAGTTACTCGCTACTAGAGAACACCATATATTTT.

About this clonotype: A clone one base away is much larger, so this may be a read error. This chain connects TRBV20-1 to TRBJ1-2; possible D gene TRBD1, 6 bases. The CDR3 contains 15 residues. Germline CDR1 is DFQATT and CDR2 is SNEGSKA (reference sequence). The V and J ends lost 7 bases and 6 bases respectively, with 24 bases between them. The CDR3 protein is CSVIRDTSGDDGYTF. The CDR3, as DNA: TGCAGTGTTATCCGGGACACTTCCGGGGACGATGGCTACACCTTC.

This clonotype was found once. The junction does not match germline at one end; this may be a read error. The CDR3 DNA is TGCGCCATCAGCCAAGTTGGCAGCAATCAGCCCCAGCATTTT. This sequence encodes CAISQVGSNQPQHF. V gene TRBV4-1 combines with J gene TRBJ1-5, with D unresolved. The CDR3 length is 14 residues. Germline CDR1 is MGHRA and CDR2 is YSYEKL.

The V and J genes are TRBV7-9 and TRBJ2-7; D is possibly TRBD1 or TRBD2 (8 bases each). Trimming removed 5 bases at V and 6 bases at J, with 23 bases between. This CDR3 is 16 amino acids long. CDR1 SEHNR and CDR2 FQNEAQ come from the germline V gene (reference sequence). The CDR3 region has the DNA TGTGCCAGCAGCGCCCGACAGGGGCGGGGGGAGACCGAGCAGTACTTC. Its protein product is CASSARQGRGETEQYF.

This clonotype was counted ten times or more. The chain has TRBV20-1 and TRBJ1-5; D is uncertain. The CDR3 is 14 amino acids. Trimming took off 5 bases at V and 5 bases at J, with 16 bases between the two ends. CDR1 and CDR2 from the germline V gene are DFQATT and SNEGSKA (reference sequence). The CDR3 is CSAGRWREDQPQHF. The CDR3 coding sequence is TGCAGTGCTGGGAGATGGCGGGAAGATCAGCCCCAGCATTTT.

This clonotype was detected ten times or more. This chain links TRBV12-3 or TRBV12-4 with TRBJ1-2; 9 positions match TRBD1. The V segment lost 8 bases and the J segment 4 bases; nucleotides outside the gene matches: 11. The CDR3 length is 15 residues. The CDR3 coding sequence is TGTGCCAGCGGAAGACCCGGGACAGGGTCCTATGGCTACACCTTC. It yields the protein CASGRPGTGSYGYTF.

The J gene is TRBJ2-7, the V gene TRBV11-2, with 7 bases identical to TRBD1. Germline V gene data show CDR1 as SGHAT and CDR2 as FQNNGV. The CDR3 extends over 13 amino acids. V shed 10 bases and J 0 bases; nucleotides not matched to a gene: 6. CDR3 amino acids: CATRDRPSYEQYF. CDR3 coding DNA: TGTGCCACCCGGGACAGACCCTCCTACGAGCAGTACTTC.

The chain couples TRBV18 to TRBJ1-4; D is perhaps TRBD1 (5 bases). The CDR3 has 16 residues. The germline gives CDR1 KGHSH, CDR2 LQKENI. Trimming took 1 base from V and 2 from J, leaving 11 bases between them. The CDR3 loop reads CASSPQGPKTNEKLFF. The CDR3 DNA reads TGTGCCAGCTCACCACAGGGGCCGAAGACTAATGAAAAACTGTTTTTT. The full variable domain, rest sourced from reference TRBV18 and TRBJ1-4, is NAGVMQNPRHLVRRRGQEARLRCSPMKGHSHVYWYRQLPEEGLKFMVYLQKENIIDESGMPKERFSAEFPKEGPSILRIQQVVRGDSAAYFCASSPQGPKTNEKLFFGSGTQLSVL.

This clonotype appeared many times. V is TRBV20-1 and J is TRBJ1-1, with 10 bases lining up with TRBD1. Trimming cost V 5 bases and J 4 bases; bases outside gene matches: 1. Germline CDR1 and CDR2: DFQATT and SNEGSKA (reference sequence). CDR3 size: 12 residues. This chain's CDR3 is CSARQGATEAFF. CDR3 coding DNA: TGCAGTGCTCGACAGGGGGCCACTGAAGCTTTCTTT.

This clonotype occurred many times. The rearrangement joins TRBV5-1 to TRBJ1-5; possibly TRBD1 for D (6 bases). With 3 bases removed from V and 4 bases from J, the gap between germline ends came to 14 bases. The CDR3 spans 15 residues. Germline-derived CDR1 and CDR2 are SGHRS and YFSETQ. The CDR3 protein is CASSSTGSWNQPQHF. Written as DNA, the CDR3 is TGCGCCAGCAGCTCCACAGGGTCGTGGAATCAGCCCCAGCATTTT.

With respect to this clonotype: This sequence may be a read error, since a much larger clone differs from it by one base. V usage is TRBV6-2 or TRBV6-3 and J usage is TRBJ2-5; D ambiguous. CDR3 length: 14 residues. Germline V gene lookup returns CDR1 MNHEY and CDR2 SVGEGT. In DNA form, the CDR3 reads TGTGCCAGCAGTTACAAGTACCAGAGAGAGCCCCAGTACTTC. Translating it yields CASSYKYQREPQYF.

This clonotype has at least ten counts. The V and J genes are TRBV12-3 or TRBV12-4 and TRBJ1-1, with D uncertain. V was trimmed by 7 bases and J by 4 bases, leaving 10 bases between them. The CDR3 is made up of 12 amino acids. The CDR3 nucleotides are TGTGCCAGCAACTTCGACGGCACTGAAGCTTTCTTT. It codes for CASNFDGTEAFF.

Concerning this clonotype itself: The conserved phenylalanine or tryptophan is not found at the CDR3 terminus, so this likely reflects a read error. The DNA is left out, because the CDR3 cannot be placed on it with certainty; the CDR3 is given as TCRdb lists it. The chain carries TRBV15 and TRBJ1-3; the table's D call, TRBD1, has no DNA check behind it. Germline-derived CDR1 and CDR2 are LNHNV and YYDKDF (reference sequence). Inclusive of both ends, the CDR3 amounts to 9 amino acids. The CDR3 sequence is CATSSGTHT.

This clonotype showed up just a few times. This chain uses TRBV7-2 with TRBJ2-5; D not certain. V was shortened by 3 bases and J by 2 bases, with 10 bases between the two germline ends. The CDR3 is 14 residues long. From germline, CDR1 is SGHTA and CDR2 FQGNSA. The CDR3 DNA reads as TGTGCCAGCAGCTTGATTGGCAGTCAAGAGACCCAGTACTTC. This gives the protein CASSLIGSQETQYF.

Of note for this clonotype: A read error may produce the germline difference seen at one junction end. The CDR3 loop reads CASSVDSRGVWNTEAFF. The CDR3 DNA reads TGTGCCAGCAGCGTAGATTCCCGCGGTGTGTGGAACACTGAGGCTTTCTTT. The chain couples TRBV9 to TRBJ1-1, with D uncertain. Germline CDR1 and CDR2: SGDLS and YYNGEE. The CDR3 is 17 residues long.

The chain joins TRBV10-1 to TRBJ2-7; D might be TRBD2 (6 bases). The CDR3 totals 13 residues. Germline values: CDR1 WNHNN, CDR2 SYGVQD (reference sequence). The germline V and J ends were trimmed by 3 bases and 7 bases, with 13 bases remaining between them. CDR3 in amino acids: CASSDGSLGEQYF. DNA for the CDR3: TGCGCCAGCAGTGACGGGAGCTTGGGTGAGCAGTACTTC.

This clonotype appeared many times. This chain uses TRBV12-3 or TRBV12-4 with TRBJ1-3, with a possible D match to TRBD1 (5 bases). The CDR3 sequence is 15 residues long. The ends were cut back, 4 bases at V and 0 bases at J, with 10 bases in the middle. CDR3 nucleotides: TGTGCCAGCAGTTGGGGCCGCCGCTCTGGAAACACCATATATTTT. Translating it yields CASSWGRRSGNTIYF.

The chain is built from TRBV29-1 and TRBJ2-1; 8 bases are shared with TRBD2. Germline CDR1 is SQVTM and CDR2 is ANQGSEA. This CDR3 is built from 14 residues. V shed 6 bases and J 6 bases; nucleotides not matched to a gene: 10. This chain's CDR3 is CSVKTSARSNEQFF. The DNA of the CDR3 is TGCAGCGTCAAGACTAGCGCCCGTTCCAATGAGCAGTTCTTC.

This clonotype has a count of ten or more. V usage is TRBV5-6 and J usage is TRBJ1-2; D call uncertain. There are 16 residues in the CDR3. Deletions cut 0 bases from V and 4 bases from J, with 16 bases between. Germline loops: CDR1 SGHDT, CDR2 YYEEEE. The DNA of the CDR3 is TGTGCCAGCAGCTTGGCCGGACGGAAGGGCGGCTATGGCTACACCTTC. It specifies CASSLAGRKGGYGYTF.